This TCR beta chain originates from a study of cytomegalovirus exposure and HLA in healthy donors. Produced via immunoSEQ multiplex PCR; TCRdb's table is partial and in-frame only. The table lists over 200,000 clones, less than 85% of them singletons. The CDR3 totals 15 residues. V was trimmed by 0 bases and J by 1 base, leaving 10 bases between them. Germline CDR1 MGHRA, CDR2 YSYEKL. The clonotype was recovered from a woman aged 18-29 years in good health and CMV-seronegative. The rearrangement joins TRBV4-1 to TRBJ2-7; D uncertain. The sequencing sample was made of PBMCs. The CDR3 reads CASSQEEGSSYEQYF. CDR3 in DNA: TGCGCCAGCAGCCAAGAGGAAGGATCGTCCTACGAGCAGTACTTC.